This T cell receptor (beta chain) stems from a study of neurological immune-mediated disorders. The CDR3 sequence is 16 residues long. Germline CDR1 SEHNR, CDR2 FQNEAQ (reference sequence). With 1 base removed from V and 4 bases from J, the gap between germline ends came to 16 bases. TCRdb processed the 5' RACE reads anew with MiXCR; each CDR3 protein has one entry. This sample has some 87,000 distinct CDR3 sequences, with 5.5% to 6.5% found just once. This clonotype was observed at least ten times. Time point: longitudinal time-point 2. The TCR comes from a woman aged 60-75 years with multiple sclerosis. Sequenced sample: PBMCs. V and J are TRBV7-9 and TRBJ1-1; the D is unclear. CDR3 residues: CASSLVSFPKTTEAFF. CDR3 bases: TGTGCCAGCAGCTTAGTTTCTTTCCCTAAAACCACTGAAGCTTTCTTT.